This entry lists 26 T cell receptor beta chains sequenced from one sample in a study of molecular identifiers for immune sequencing clone quantification. A single record per CDR3 protein comes from TCRdb applying MiXCR to the PCR reads. The sample lists about 500,000 distinct CDR3 sequences; roughly 23% were seen once. Material for sequencing was naive CD8+ T cells from blood, with Jurkat cell RNA spiked in. Subset here: FACS-sorted CD8+CD4-CCR7+CD45RA+ naive T cells. The receptors were gathered from a human donor in good health. Some libraries in this study had Jurkat cell RNA spiked in.

V gene TRBV7-9 combines with J gene TRBJ2-7; 8 bases fit TRBD2. Germline V gives CDR1 SEHNR, CDR2 FQNEAQ (reference sequence). The CDR3 contains 11 residues. With 10 bases clipped from V and 5 bases from J, the junction kept 4 bases outside the gene matches. The chain's CDR3 is CAIGGVHEQYF. CDR3 DNA: TGTGCCATCGGGGGGGTTCACGAGCAGTACTTC. The variable domain in full, with the rest retrieved from reference TRBV7-9 and TRBJ2-7, is DTGVSQNPRHKITKRGQNVTFRCDPISEHNRLYWYRQTLGQGPEFLTYFQNEAQLEKSRLLSDRFSAERPKGSFSTLEIQRTEQGDSAMYLCAIGGVHEQYFGPGTRLTVT.

Only a few counts were recorded for this clonotype. V gene TRBV11-3 combines with J gene TRBJ2-5; no definite D call. Deletions cut 4 bases from V and 4 bases from J, with 10 bases between. Germline CDR1 reads SGHNT; CDR2 reads YENEEA. This CDR3 is built from 13 residues. The CDR3 is CASSSAVGETQYF. The CDR3 DNA sequence: TGTGCCAGCAGCTCCGCTGTCGGAGAGACCCAGTACTTC. Full variable domain (missing parts from reference TRBV11-3 and TRBJ2-5): EAGVVQSPRYKIIEKKQPVAFWCNPISGHNTLYWYLQNLGQGPELLIRYENEEAVDDSQLPKDRFSAERLKGVDSTLKIQPAELGDSAVYLCASSSAVGETQYFGPGTRLLVL.

With regard to this clonotype: This could be a read error, since a much larger clone is one nucleotide away. The chain couples TRBV5-3 to TRBJ1-1; D not resolved. TRBV5-3 qualifies as an ORF whose function is uncertain. The CDR3 loop spans 21 amino acids. The CDR3 is CASSLPRDERRVSLYSSQAFF. The DNA for the CDR3 is TGTGCCAGCAGCTTACCCCGAGACGAGAGGAGAGTTTCGCTTTACAGTTCCCAAGCTTTCTTT.

This clonotype was counted only a few times. The chain employs TRBV19 and TRBJ1-4; D not certain. The V end lost 6 bases, the J end lost 1 base, and 12 bases lay between the germline ends. This CDR3 contains 15 residues. Germline V lookup: CDR1 LNHDA, CDR2 SQIVND (reference sequence). The CDR3 nucleotides are TGTGCCAGTAGCGATCTGGCACTAACTAATGAAAAACTGTTTTTT. It codes for CASSDLALTNEKLFF.

As for this clonotype: A junction end diverges from the germline sequence, so it may reflect a read error. The chain links TRBV5-3 to TRBJ2-6; D not certain. TRBV5-3 is placed among ORFs of uncertain function. The CDR3 consists of 18 residues. The CDR3 sequence is CASSFTDISLSGANVLTF. The CDR3 nucleotides are TGTGCCAGCAGCTTTACAGATATCTCTCTCTCTGGGGCCAACGTCCTGACTTTC.

This clonotype was seen at least ten times. The gene calls are TRBV14 and TRBJ2-7; 11 nucleotides line up with TRBD2. J was trimmed by 5 bases and V by 5 bases; bases with no gene match: 8. The CDR3 consists of 15 residues. Germline CDR1 and CDR2: SGHDN and FVKESK. In DNA form, the CDR3 reads TGTGCCAGCAGCGTCGAGGCTAGCGGGAGGAACGAGCAGTACTTC. Amino acids: CASSVEASGRNEQYF.

On this clonotype: A read error may explain this, as a much larger clone is one base away. The genes are TRBV27 and TRBJ1-2; D is perhaps TRBD1 (6 bases). V shed 8 bases and J shed 4 bases, with 14 bases lying between them. CDR1 and CDR2 from the germline V gene are MNHEY and SMNVEV (reference sequence). CDR3 length: 13 residues. The CDR3 DNA sequence: TGTGCCAGCTGTCAAACGACAGGCTATGGCTACACCTTC. Amino acid sequence: CASCQTTGYGYTF.

The chain couples TRBV4-2 to TRBJ1-1; 8 bases agree with TRBD1. CDR1 and CDR2 (germline): LGHNA, YNFKEQ. The CDR3 totals 19 residues. J gave up 2 bases and V 0 bases, and 14 bases lay outside the gene matches. CDR3 amino acids: CASSQDDETGVVGNTEAFF. The CDR3 DNA reads as TGTGCCAGCAGCCAAGATGACGAGACAGGGGTAGTAGGAAACACTGAAGCTTTCTTT.

About this clonotype itself: At one end the junction does not follow the germline gene, possibly because of a read error. This CDR3 reads CASSLSGKSNQPQHF. The CDR3 DNA reads as TGTGCCAGCAGCTTATCGGGGAAAAGCAATCAGCCCCAGCATTTT. This rearrangement joins TRBV5-3 to TRBJ1-5; D remains ambiguous. Being an ORF, TRBV5-3 has a function that is uncertain. This CDR3 is 15 amino acids long.

The rearrangement joins TRBV6-5 to TRBJ2-3; TRBD2 might be the D (6 bases). Germline CDR1 reads MNHEY; CDR2 reads SVGAGI. Deletions cut 6 bases from V and 2 bases from J, with 15 bases between. This CDR3 has 15 residues. The CDR3 DNA sequence: TGTGCCAGCAGCCACATCAGCGGGCCCACAGATACGCAGTATTTT. Encoded protein: CASSHISGPTDTQYF.

As DNA, the CDR3 is TGTGCCAGCAGCCAATTCATTTCCGGGGACAATGAGCAGTTCTTC. Amino acids: CASSQFISGDNEQFF. The genes are TRBV14 and TRBJ2-1; a possible D gene is TRBD2 (5 bases). There are 15 residues in the CDR3. V lost 2 bases to trimming and J lost 5 bases, with 13 bases between them. The germline V gene encodes CDR1 SGHDN and CDR2 FVKESK. Based on the CDR3 plus reference TRBV14 and TRBJ2-1, the full variable domain is EAGVTQFPSHSVIEKGQTVTLRCDPISGHDNLYWYRRVMGKEIKFLLHFVKESKQDESGMPNNRFLAERTGGTYSTLKVQPAELEDSGVYFCASSQFISGDNEQFFGPGTRLTVL.

The chain carries TRBV25-1 and TRBJ1-5; D remains ambiguous. V was trimmed by 2 bases and J by 4 bases, leaving 9 bases between them. The CDR3 extends over 14 amino acids. Germline assignment: CDR1 MGHDK and CDR2 SYGVNS. CDR3 region: CASSEKMGNQPQHF. DNA of the CDR3: TGTGCCAGCAGTGAAAAGATGGGGAATCAGCCCCAGCATTTT.

This clonotype appeared many times. CDR3 sequence: CASKTTSAGPITDTQYF. DNA of the CDR3: TGTGCCAGCAAAACGACCTCAGCGGGGCCCATTACAGATACGCAGTATTTT. V and J are TRBV7-2 and TRBJ2-3; 7 positions match TRBD2. The trim removed 7 bases at V and 3 bases at J, leaving 16 bases unmatched. The CDR3 is made up of 17 amino acids. The germline CDR1 and CDR2 sequences are SGHTA and FQGNSA.

Ten or more counts support this clonotype. The chain uses TRBV6-2 or TRBV6-3 and TRBJ2-3; 7 nucleotides line up with TRBD1. Losses at the gene ends were 8 bases for V and 2 bases for J; bases not matched to a gene: 7. The CDR3 has 14 amino acids. Germline lookup yields CDR1 MNHEY and CDR2 SVGEGT. CDR3 sequence reads: CASGPTGYTDTQYF. DNA of the CDR3: TGTGCCAGCGGGCCGACAGGGTACACAGATACGCAGTATTTT.

This clonotype came up many times. The V call is TRBV19, the J call TRBJ2-7, with D perhaps TRBD2 (7 bases). CDR1 LNHDA and CDR2 SQIVND come from the germline V gene (reference sequence). The CDR3 loop spans 17 amino acids. V shed 6 bases and J shed 2 bases, with 23 bases lying between them. DNA of the CDR3: TGTGCCAGTAGCACCACGTTGGCGGGGGCCCTGACCTACGAGCAGTACTTC. Amino acids: CASSTTLAGALTYEQYF.

This clonotype was counted ten times or more. The V call is TRBV4-2, the J call TRBJ2-7; 14 bases line up with TRBD2. The CDR3 covers 16 residues. V gave up 1 base and J gave up 3 bases; unmatched junction bases: 2. The germline gives CDR1 LGHNA, CDR2 YNFKEQ. This CDR3 is CASSQVTSGGGYEQYF. DNA for the CDR3: TGTGCCAGCAGCCAAGTGACTAGCGGGGGGGGCTACGAGCAGTACTTC.

As for this clonotype: One base away lies a much larger clone, so this may be a sequencing read error. The chain employs TRBV2 and TRBJ2-5, with D uncertain. This CDR3 contains 14 residues. Germline V gene sequence: CDR1 SNHLY, CDR2 FYNNEI. Trimming took 6 bases from V and 1 from J, leaving 12 bases between them. The DNA for the CDR3 is TGTGCCAGCAGAGAGGCAGGTTCCCAAGAGACCCAGTACTTC. It codes for CASREAGSQETQYF.

This clonotype appeared a few times. The chain links TRBV27 to TRBJ2-7; D is unclear. The CDR3 covers 15 residues. Germline CDR1 reads MNHEY; CDR2 reads SMNVEV (reference sequence). V lost 2 bases and J 3 bases, leaving 14 bases between the germline ends. In nucleotides, the CDR3 is TGTGCCAGCAGTTTAAGTTATGTACAGAGCTACGAGCAGTACTTC. It translates to CASSLSYVQSYEQYF.

V and J are TRBV7-9 and TRBJ2-5; possibly TRBD2 for D (5 bases). Germline CDR1 SEHNR, CDR2 FQNEAQ (reference sequence). CDR3 size: 15 residues. V lost 1 base to trimming and J lost 1 base, with 10 bases between them. For the CDR3, the DNA is TGTGCCAGCAGCTTAGTAATCGGGGTCCAAGAGACCCAGTACTTC. Protein product: CASSLVIGVQETQYF.

Concerning this clonotype itself: This may arise from a read error, as a much more abundant clone is one base away. This CDR3 is missing its conserved last phenylalanine or tryptophan, likely due to a read error. This chain uses TRBV12-5 with TRBJ2-1, with TRBD2 matching 9 bases. The CDR3 spans 15 residues. Germline V lookup: CDR1 LGHNT, CDR2 FRNRAP. Losses at the gene ends were 6 bases for V and 6 bases for J; bases not matched to a gene: 9. The CDR3 loop reads CASGPGASGVNEQFL. CDR3 coding DNA: TGTGCTAGTGGCCCGGGGGCTAGCGGGGTCAATGAGCAGTTCCTC.

This clonotype was picked up a small number of times. This chain joins TRBV27 and TRBJ2-6; 7 bases map to TRBD1. The CDR3 runs to 20 residues. Germline values: CDR1 MNHEY, CDR2 SMNVEV (reference sequence). V gave up 0 bases and J gave up 2 bases; unmatched junction bases: 13. CDR3 bases: TGTGCCAGCAGTTTATCTATAATTGACAGGGTTAACCCTGGGGCCAACGTCCTGACTTTC. Its translation: CASSLSIIDRVNPGANVLTF.

Points on this clonotype: Since a much larger clone is just one base distant, this may be a read error. V is TRBV5-3 and J is TRBJ1-1, with D uncertain. TRBV5-3 is labeled an ORF, and its function is uncertain. CDR3 length: 15 amino acids. The CDR3 region is CASSLVARTNTEAFF. The DNA for the CDR3 is TGTGCCAGCAGCTTGGTGGCTCGGACGAACACTGAAGCTTTCTTT.

This clonotype came up many times. The chain has TRBV7-9 and TRBJ2-5; D is possibly TRBD1 (5 bases). From germline, CDR1 is SEHNR and CDR2 FQNEAQ (reference sequence). The CDR3 runs 13 residues. V was clipped by 6 bases and J by 2 bases, with 10 bases between them. CDR3 residues: CASRAGLQETQYF. CDR3 bases: TGTGCCAGCAGGGCAGGGTTGCAAGAGACCCAGTACTTC.

This clonotype was recorded only once. A read error may explain this, as a much larger clone is one base away. The rearrangement uses TRBV4-3 and TRBJ1-4, with D perhaps matching TRBD1 (5 bases). This CDR3 spans 16 amino acids. The germline V gene has CDR1 LGHNA and CDR2 YSLEER. Between the trimmed V and J ends, which lost 4 bases and 16 bases, there was a span of 28 bases. Written as DNA, the CDR3 is TGCGCCAGCAGCCCCACCTCGACAGACCGGGTCCTTCCCGAGTTTTTT. Translated: CASSPTSTDRVLPEFF.

The chain joins TRBV5-6 to TRBJ2-3; the D gene could be TRBD1 or TRBD2 (5 bases each). CDR1 is SGHDT and CDR2 is YYEEEE in the germline V gene. The ends were cut back, 2 bases at V and 2 bases at J, with 12 bases in the middle. The CDR3 is made up of 15 amino acids. In nucleotides, the CDR3 is TGTGCCAGCAGCTTCCAGGGACGGCTCACAGATACGCAGTATTTT. Its protein product is CASSFQGRLTDTQYF.

J is TRBJ1-1 and V is TRBV6-2 or TRBV6-3; D is undetermined. This CDR3 is 17 amino acids long. V gave up 0 bases and J gave up 0 bases, with 14 bases separating them. Germline V gives CDR1 MNHEY, CDR2 SVGEGT. The CDR3 here is CASSYSNSRQMNTEAFF. DNA of the CDR3: TGTGCCAGCAGTTACTCGAATAGCAGACAAATGAACACTGAAGCTTTCTTT.